These T cell receptor beta chains were read from a single sample in a study of blood T cells in healthy people across ages. TCRdb reprocessed the 5' RACE reads with MiXCR, giving one entry per CDR3 protein. Of 800,000 to 950,000 distinct CDR3 sequences detected, approximately 32% appear once; the ten largest clones hold more than 8.5%. These data are also associated with another study on T cells of mothers and their children.

The specimen sequenced was blood. The receptors originated from a woman aged 40 to 49 in good health. CDR3s include the opening cysteine and the closing phenylalanine or tryptophan. The D gene is left open where the match is weak. Only part of the rows carry a size: once, few, many, or a class if the clone is expanded.

v_call	d_call	clone_size	j_call	cdr3_nt	cdr3_aa
TRBV20-1	TRBD1	few	TRBJ1-5	TGCAGTGCCGATAACCGGGACAGGGTAAATCAGCCCCAGCATTTT	CSADNRDRVNQPQHF
TRBV5-1	.	many	TRBJ2-7	TGCGCCAGCAGCTTGGCCCGGGGGTCCTACGAGCAGTACTTC	CASSLARGSYEQYF
TRBV20-1	.	.	TRBJ2-5	TGCAGTGCTAGTAGCACCTACAAGCAGTACTTC	CSASSTYKQYF
TRBV18	TRBD2	many	TRBJ2-5	TGTGCCAGCTCACCATCCCTAGCGGGGCTGGAGACCCAGTACTTC	CASSPSLAGLETQYF
TRBV7-7	.	few	TRBJ2-5	TGTGCTAGCAGCTTCAGCGGGACAACCACCCAAGAGACCCAGTACTTC	CASSFSGTTTQETQYF
TRBV4-3	.	.	TRBJ2-3	TGCGCCAGCAGCCCGCACGGGACGCAGTGTAGCACAGATACGCAGTATTTT	CASSPHGTQCSTDTQYF
TRBV28	TRBD1	.	TRBJ2-7	TGTGCCAGCAGTTTACGACAGGGGCGAAGCGGGCAGTACTTC	CASSLRQGRSGQYF
TRBV29-1	.	.	TRBJ1-2	TGCAGCGCACACACCGTCGGGGGCTACACCTTC	CSAHTVGGYTF
TRBV7-9	.	.	TRBJ2-1	TGTGCCAGCAGCTTAGTTGTGGGGCCGGGGAATGAGCAGTTCTTC	CASSLVVGPGNEQFF
TRBV6-5	TRBD2	.	TRBJ2-7	TGTGCCAGCCGAACCTCCCGGGACTATTTTTACGAGCAGTACTTC	CASRTSRDYFYEQYF
TRBV12-3/TRBV12-4	.	many	TRBJ1-5	TGTGCCAGCAGTTTTGGGGGTTTATCGCAGCCCCAGCATTTT	CASSFGGLSQPQHF
TRBV18	.	.	TRBJ2-4	TGTGCCAGCTCACCAGTTGGGGGATCCTTCAAACTAGCCGAAAACATTCAGTACTTC	CASSPVGGSFKLAENIQYF
TRBV12-3/TRBV12-4	.	few	TRBJ1-6	TGTGCCAGCAGTTCTGGGGGGGGACTTAATTCACCCCTCCACTTT	CASSSGGGLNSPLHF
TRBV25-1	.	many	TRBJ2-3	TGTGCCAGCAGCTGGAGTAGCCCCCGAGGTCCAGATACGCAGTATTTT	CASSWSSPRGPDTQYF
TRBV9	TRBD2	many	TRBJ2-1	TGTGCCAGCAGCGTAGCGGGGGAGGGGCACAATGAGCAGTTCTTC	CASSVAGEGHNEQFF
TRBV13	TRBD2	few	TRBJ2-7	TGTGCCAGCAGCAATGGGACTAGCGGGGGTTACGAGCAGTACTTC	CASSNGTSGGYEQYF
TRBV2	TRBD1	.	TRBJ2-7	TGTGCCAGTTTGATGGACAGGGCGACTTACGAGCAGTACTTC	CASLMDRATYEQYF
TRBV5-1	TRBD2	.	TRBJ2-3	TGCGCCAGCAGCTTCTTGACTAGCGGGGGGGCAACGGATACGCAGTATTTT	CASSFLTSGGATDTQYF
TRBV29-1	TRBD2	.	TRBJ2-1	TGCAGCGTTGAACCCCTGGGACTAGCGTTTAATGAGCAGTTCTTC	CSVEPLGLAFNEQFF
TRBV20-1	.	few	TRBJ2-3	TGCAGTGCCATTGGAATAGGCCCCGAATTGACAGATACGCAGTATTTT	CSAIGIGPELTDTQYF
TRBV20-1	TRBD1	.	TRBJ2-1	TGCAGTGCTAGAGACTTAACAGGGGTCGAGGAGCAGTTCTTC	CSARDLTGVEEQFF
TRBV6-2/TRBV6-3	.	.	TRBJ2-1	TGTGCCAGCAGTCAGCTGACCTACGAGCAGTTCTTC	CASSQLTYEQFF
TRBV20-1	.	.	TRBJ1-1	TGCAGTCGGAGGGGCAGCAGCGGAACTGAAGCTTTCTTT	CSRRGSSGTEAFF
TRBV10-3	TRBD1	few	TRBJ1-6	TGTGCCATCACCGCGGGACAGGCTAATTCACCCCTCCACTTT	CAITAGQANSPLHF
TRBV28	TRBD1	.	TRBJ1-2	TGTGCCAGCAGGGACAGGGTTCACGATGGCTACACCTTC	CASRDRVHDGYTF
TRBV7-2	TRBD2	few	TRBJ2-7	TGTGCCAGCAGCCCTAGGGCGGGACTAGCTGTCTACGAGCAGTACTTC	CASSPRAGLAVYEQYF
TRBV20-1	.	.	TRBJ2-1	TGCAGTGCCCAGTTGGTATCGGATGGGGGGAATGAGCAGTTCTTC	CSAQLVSDGGNEQFF
TRBV6-5	.	.	TRBJ1-1	TGTGCCAGCAGCCAGGGGTCACCGACGACTGAAGCTTTCTTT	CASSQGSPTTEAFF
TRBV29-1	TRBD1	few	TRBJ1-4	TGCAGCGTTGGGGGACAGGATGAAAAACTGTTTTTT	CSVGGQDEKLFF
TRBV4-3	.	many	TRBJ2-7	TGCGCCAGCAGCCATTACGGGTTCTCCTACGAGCAGTACTTC	CASSHYGFSYEQYF
TRBV4-2	TRBD1	.	TRBJ1-2	TGTGCCAGCAGCCCCGACCGTCCCGGGACAGGGAAACGTGGCTACACCTTC	CASSPDRPGTGKRGYTF
TRBV12-3/TRBV12-4	.	.	TRBJ2-7	TGTGCCAGCAGTTTAGGGGGAGGGGGCTCCTACAATGAGCAGTACTTC	CASSLGGGGSYNEQYF
TRBV29-1	.	few	TRBJ2-5	TGCAGCGTAGCCCTGGGGCAAGAGACCCAGTACTTC	CSVALGQETQYF
TRBV12-3/TRBV12-4	TRBD1	.	TRBJ2-7	TGTGCCAGCAGCACCTGGACAGGGAGGATCTACGAGCAGTACTTC	CASSTWTGRIYEQYF
TRBV7-3	.	.	TRBJ2-6	TGTGCCAGCAGCCTACTCTTCCAGGCGGGGGGGGCCAACGTCCTGACTTTC	CASSLLFQAGGANVLTF
TRBV20-1	TRBD2	few	TRBJ2-1	TGCAGTGCTATGAGGGCCAGCGGGGGTTACAATGAGCAGTTCTTC	CSAMRASGGYNEQFF
TRBV5-1	TRBD1	.	TRBJ1-1	TGCGCCAGCAGCCCGGACAGGGGCGGGATGAACACTGAAGCTTTCTTT	CASSPDRGGMNTEAFF
TRBV18	.	few	TRBJ1-3	TGTGCCAGCTCGTGGGGGACAAGCTCTGGAAACACCATATATTTT	CASSWGTSSGNTIYF
TRBV10-3	.	many	TRBJ2-7	TGTGCCATCAGTGAGTCGAGCGACGCCTACGAGCAGTACTTC	CAISESSDAYEQYF
TRBV6-5	.	.	TRBJ1-2	TGTGCCAGCAGCTTAGCCACAGGGTACTATGACTACACCTTC	CASSLATGYYDYTF
TRBV5-1	.	few	TRBJ2-1	TGCGCCAGCAGCTTGAGGTACAGGCCTGCCTTGATTTACAATGAGCAGTTCTTC	CASSLRYRPALIYNEQFF
TRBV12-3/TRBV12-4	TRBD1	few	TRBJ1-2	TGTGCCAGCAGTTTAGTTCCAGGGGGAGGTGGCTACACCTTC	CASSLVPGGGGYTF
TRBV28	.	many	TRBJ1-6	TGTGCCAGCAGTTTATTCGCGTTGGGGGCATCCTATAATTCACCCCTCCACTTT	CASSLFALGASYNSPLHF
TRBV24-1	.	few	TRBJ1-4	TGTGCCACCAGTGATCCTGGGGGGGCAGGTGAAAAACTGTTTTTT	CATSDPGGAGEKLFF
TRBV20-1	.	few	TRBJ2-2	TGCAGTGCTAACTTGGGGGGCAGCAACACCGGGGAGCTGTTTTTT	CSANLGGSNTGELFF
TRBV12-3/TRBV12-4	.	.	TRBJ2-3	TGTGCCAGCAGTTTAGTGTCGGCCCTGTTTGATACGCAGTATTTT	CASSLVSALFDTQYF